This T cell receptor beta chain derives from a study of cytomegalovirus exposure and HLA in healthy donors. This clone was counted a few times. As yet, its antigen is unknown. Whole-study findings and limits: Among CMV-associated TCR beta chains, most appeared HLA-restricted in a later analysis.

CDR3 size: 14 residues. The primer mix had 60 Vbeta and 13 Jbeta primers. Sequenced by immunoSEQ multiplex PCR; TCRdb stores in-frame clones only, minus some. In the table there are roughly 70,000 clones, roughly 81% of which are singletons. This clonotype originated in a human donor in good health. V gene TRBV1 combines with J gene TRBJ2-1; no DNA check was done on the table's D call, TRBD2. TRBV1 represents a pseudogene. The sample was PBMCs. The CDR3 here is CTSSQRRGHNEQFF. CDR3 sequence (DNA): TGCACCAGCAGCCAACGGCGGGGTCACAATGAGCAGTTCTTC.